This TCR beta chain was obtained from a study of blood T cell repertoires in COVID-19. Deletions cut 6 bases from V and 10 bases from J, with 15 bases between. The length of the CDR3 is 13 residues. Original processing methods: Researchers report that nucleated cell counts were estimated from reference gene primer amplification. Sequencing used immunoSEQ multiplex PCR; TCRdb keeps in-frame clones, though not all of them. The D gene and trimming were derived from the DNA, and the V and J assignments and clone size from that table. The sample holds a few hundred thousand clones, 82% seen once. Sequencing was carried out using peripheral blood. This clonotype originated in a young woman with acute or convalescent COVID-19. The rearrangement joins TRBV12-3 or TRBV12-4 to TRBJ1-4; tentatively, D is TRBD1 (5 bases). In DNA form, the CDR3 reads TGTGCCAGCAGAACCAGGGTTTCCGTAAAACTGTTTTTT. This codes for CASRTRVSVKLFF.